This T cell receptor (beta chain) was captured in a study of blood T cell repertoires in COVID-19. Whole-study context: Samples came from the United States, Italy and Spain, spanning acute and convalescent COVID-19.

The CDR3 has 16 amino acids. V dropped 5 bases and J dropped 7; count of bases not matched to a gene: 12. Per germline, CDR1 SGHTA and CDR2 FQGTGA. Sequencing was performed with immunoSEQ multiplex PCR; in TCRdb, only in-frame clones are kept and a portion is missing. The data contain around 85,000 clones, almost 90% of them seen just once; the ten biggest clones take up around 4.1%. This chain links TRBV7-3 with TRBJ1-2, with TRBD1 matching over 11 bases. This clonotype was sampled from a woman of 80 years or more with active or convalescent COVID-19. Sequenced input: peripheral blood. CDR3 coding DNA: TGTGCCAGCAGCGATGGGAGGACAGGGGGCTACTCTGGCTACACCTTC. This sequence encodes CASSDGRTGGYSGYTF. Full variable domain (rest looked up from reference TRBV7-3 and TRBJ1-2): GAGVSQTPSNKVTEKGKYVELRCDPISGHTALYWYRQSLGQGPEFLIYFQGTGAADDSGLPNDRFFAVRPEGSVSTLKIQRTERGDSAVYLCASSDGRTGGYSGYTFGSGTRLTVV.